A single sample gave rise to the 8 T cell receptor beta chains below, sequenced in a study of OX40 agonist ivuxolimab in advanced cancers. The library was produced with the immunoSEQ multiplex PCR assay. In its TCRdb copy, this immuneACCESS table keeps in-frame sequences only and misses some clones. Where compared with another copy, unresolved V genes explain less than half of these, and the others have no known cause. The sample profile shows some 82,000 clones; around 90% of them were found once. About 0.8% of the sample is taken by the ten largest. Sequencing was performed on CD4+ or CD8+ T cells sorted from blood, taken in a trial of the OX40 agonist ivuxolimab. These receptors all stem from an adult with an advanced solid tumor such as melanoma, head and neck, liver or kidney cancer.

V usage is TRBV5-1 and J usage is TRBJ1-1; no clear D. This CDR3 comprises 16 residues. The germline gives CDR1 SGHRS, CDR2 YFSETQ. V was shortened by 5 bases and J by 0 bases, with 17 bases between the two germline ends. The CDR3 here is CASSLNPATMNTEAFF. CDR3 nucleotide sequence: TGCGCCAGCAGTCTAAATCCAGCGACCATGAACACTGAAGCTTTCTTT.

The genes are TRBV6-1 and TRBJ1-2, with no clear D. Germline V gene data show CDR1 as MNHNS and CDR2 as SASEGT. V lost 6 bases to trimming and J lost 7 bases, with 21 bases between them. This CDR3 region has 15 residues. The CDR3 here is CASSAFGGAKVGYTF. For the CDR3, the DNA is TGTGCCAGCAGCGCCTTCGGAGGTGCCAAAGTTGGCTACACCTTC.

The chain carries TRBV11-1 and TRBJ2-1; 12 bases agree with TRBD2. Unmatched junction bases numbered 4, after V lost 4 bases and J lost 3 bases. The germline CDR1 and CDR2 sequences are SGHAT and FQDESV (reference sequence). This CDR3 comprises 16 residues. For the CDR3, the DNA is TGTGCCAGCAGCTCCGGACTAGCGGGAAACTACAATGAGCAGTTCTTC. It codes for CASSSGLAGNYNEQFF.

This clone occurred a few times. This chain joins TRBV28 and TRBJ1-1, with a weak D call TRBD1 (6 bases). Looked up from germline, CDR1 is MDHEN and CDR2 is SYDVKM. CDR3 size: 16 residues. V was shortened by 1 base and J by 3 bases, with 15 bases between the two germline ends. Written as DNA, the CDR3 is TGTGCCAGCAGTTTATTAGGCACGGGACATTACACTGAAGCTTTCTTT. This codes for CASSLLGTGHYTEAFF.

This chain connects TRBV2 to TRBJ1-2, with 11 bases identical to TRBD1. CDR3 length equals 12 residues. Trimming at V came to 5 bases and at J to 8 bases, leaving 1 base not matched to a gene. Germline CDR1 and CDR2: SNHLY and FYNNEI. CDR3: CASSRTGGGYTF. CDR3 nucleotide sequence: TGTGCCAGCAGTAGGACAGGGGGCGGCTACACCTTC.

The chain carries TRBV7-9 and TRBJ1-4; D is unclear. Per the germline V gene, CDR1 is SEHNR and CDR2 is FQNEAQ (reference sequence). V was clipped by 5 bases and J by 8 bases, with 6 bases between them. The CDR3 is made up of 11 amino acids. The CDR3 loop is CASSDTEKLFF. CDR3 DNA sequence: TGTGCCAGCAGCGACACGGAAAAACTGTTTTTT.

V usage is TRBV11-1 and J usage is TRBJ2-1; D is possibly TRBD1 or TRBD2 (5 bases each). The ends were cut back, 3 bases at V and 0 bases at J, with 12 bases in the middle. The CDR3 sequence is 16 residues long. Germline-derived CDR1 and CDR2 are SGHAT and FQDESV (reference sequence). The CDR3 protein is CASSFDGGYSYNEQFF. The DNA of the CDR3 is TGTGCCAGCAGCTTCGATGGGGGATACTCCTACAATGAGCAGTTCTTC. The whole variable domain, remainder taken from reference TRBV11-1 and TRBJ2-1, is EAEVAQSPRYKITEKSQAVAFWCDPISGHATLYWYRQILGQGPELLVQFQDESVVDDSQLPKDRFSAERLKGVDSTLKIQPAELGDSAMYLCASSFDGGYSYNEQFFGPGTRLTVL.

V and J are TRBV5-1 and TRBJ2-2, with TRBD2 matching 8 bases. V shed 0 bases, J shed 6 bases, and the junction held 7 bases outside the gene matches. This CDR3 comprises 16 residues. Per the germline V gene, CDR1 is SGHRS and CDR2 is YFSETQ. The CDR3 nucleotides read TGCGCCAGCAGCTTGGCCGGGGCTAGCGGGTCCGGGGAGCTGTTTTTT. Its protein product is CASSLAGASGSGELFF. Together with reference TRBV5-1 and TRBJ2-2, the CDR3 gives the full variable domain: KAGVTQTPRYLIKTRGQQVTLSCSPISGHRSVSWYQQTPGQGLQFLFEYFSETQRNKGNFPGRFSGRQFSNSRSEMNVSTLELGDSALYLCASSLAGASGSGELFFGEGSRLTVL.